The clone carrying this T cell receptor beta chain was seen many times. The antigen is unknown. The PBMCs were sourced from fresh peripheral blood (around 9.3 ml). The data were taken from a study of T cells in Graves' hyperthyroidism and ophthalmopathy. About the study: Before treatment of any kind, peripheral blood was taken at initial diagnosis.

Study-wide results and caveats: Most thyroid clonotypes that were expanded above 0.001 also turned up in blood.

CDR1 and CDR2 (germline): MNHNS, SASEGT. CDR3 length: 19 residues. The ends lost 6 bases at V and 1 base at J; junction bases unmatched: 16. The TCR beta CDR3 regions underwent amplification using RNA transcripts as the source. The study used the HTBI primer set for a first-round RT-PCR of the TCR CDR3. One entry per CDR3 protein, called by TCRdb with MiXCR from the multiplex PCR reads. The profile shows about 600,000 distinct CDR3 sequences, about 14% of them singletons. The sequence was collected from a woman between 45 and 65 years old with Graves' ophthalmopathy. The sample comprised blood. The chain carries TRBV6-1 and TRBJ2-2; TRBD2 agrees at 8 bases. The CDR3 sequence: CASRARTSRLVQNTGELFF. For the CDR3, the DNA is TGTGCCAGCAGAGCCCGGACTAGCCGATTGGTCCAGAACACCGGGGAGCTGTTTTTT.